What follows are 32 T cell receptor beta chains derived from one specimen sequenced in a study of blood T cell repertoires in COVID-19. Only in-frame clones appear in the TCRdb table, and some are missing; sequencing was by immunoSEQ multiplex PCR. The sample lists just over 650,000 clones; about nine tenths were seen once. The sequencing sample was made of peripheral blood. The receptors come from a young woman with acute or convalescent COVID-19.

The CDR3, as DNA: TGTGCCAGCAGTGCCGAGGGACAGGGGGTCTATGGCTACACCTTC. Translated: CASSAEGQGVYGYTF. The J gene is TRBJ1-2, the V gene TRBV6-4, with TRBD1 matching 11 bases. CDR1 is MRHNA and CDR2 is SNTAGT in the germline V gene. V lost 4 bases, J lost 4 bases, and 5 bases stayed unmatched. This CDR3 comprises 15 residues.

V gene TRBV5-1 combines with J gene TRBJ2-2; 12 nucleotides match TRBD1. The CDR3 length is 16 residues. The germline V gene has CDR1 SGHRS and CDR2 YFSETQ. The trim removed 1 base at V and 6 bases at J, leaving 4 bases unmatched. The CDR3 DNA is TGCGCCAGCAGCTTGAGGGGACAGGGGGCGTCCGGGGAGCTGTTTTTT. The encoded protein is CASSLRGQGASGELFF.

This clone was seen just once. The chain couples TRBV6-6 to TRBJ1-4; TRBD1 is a possible D gene (5 bases). The germline gives CDR1 MNHNY, CDR2 SVGAGI (reference sequence). CDR3 length equals 15 residues. Between the trimmed V and J ends, which lost 3 bases and 2 bases, there was a span of 10 bases. CDR3 loop: CASSYSRGTNEKLFF. The CDR3 DNA follows: TGTGCCAGCAGTTATTCCCGGGGGACTAATGAAAAACTGTTTTTT.

This clone was seen once. This chain joins TRBV6-2 or TRBV6-3 and TRBJ2-7; 8 bases line up with TRBD1. This CDR3 contains 14 residues. Germline-derived CDR1 and CDR2 are MNHEY and SVGEGT. Unmatched junction bases numbered 6, after V lost 6 bases and J lost 2 bases. CDR3 amino acids: CASSGQGPTYEQYF. CDR3 bases: TGTGCCAGCAGCGGACAGGGCCCTACCTACGAGCAGTACTTC.

V usage is TRBV6-5 and J usage is TRBJ2-7; D is possibly TRBD2 (6 bases). The germline V gene encodes CDR1 MNHEY and CDR2 SVGAGI. The germline V and J ends were trimmed by 0 bases and 3 bases, with 9 bases remaining between them. The CDR3 runs to 14 residues. CDR3 nucleotides: TGTGCCAGCAGTTACTCGCGGGACGTCTACGAGCAGTACTTC. Protein: CASSYSRDVYEQYF.

This chain uses TRBV5-6 with TRBJ1-4; 10 bases match TRBD1. The CDR3 covers 17 residues. Germline V lookup: CDR1 SGHDT, CDR2 YYEEEE. The V and J ends lost 4 bases and 4 bases, in that order; junction bases with no gene match: 10. This CDR3 is CASSTGQGRWVNEKLFF. In DNA form, the CDR3 reads TGTGCCAGCAGCACGGGACAGGGGAGGTGGGTTAATGAAAAACTGTTTTTT.

This chain links TRBV9 with TRBJ2-7, with 7 bases identical to TRBD2. The germline gives CDR1 SGDLS, CDR2 YYNGEE. V was clipped by 4 bases and J by 3 bases; unmatched bases: 7. This CDR3 is 14 amino acids long. The CDR3 DNA reads as TGTGCCAGCAGCCGGGAGGATTCCAACTACGAGCAGTACTTC. The encoded protein is CASSREDSNYEQYF.

This chain joins TRBV18 and TRBJ1-5; D is uncertain. CDR1 KGHSH and CDR2 LQKENI come from the germline V gene. Trimming took off 4 bases at V and 4 bases at J, with 8 bases between the two ends. The CDR3 totals 13 residues. The CDR3 loop is CASSHDKNQPQHF. The CDR3, as DNA: TGTGCCAGCTCACACGACAAGAATCAGCCCCAGCATTTT.

This rearrangement joins TRBV4-1 to TRBJ2-5, with 8 bases identical to TRBD1. The length of the CDR3 is 14 residues. The germline V gene has CDR1 MGHRA and CDR2 YSYEKL. V shed 4 bases and J 2 bases; nucleotides not matched to a gene: 3. CDR3 in amino acids: CASSPTGVQETQYF. In DNA, the CDR3 is TGCGCCAGCAGCCCGACAGGGGTTCAAGAGACCCAGTACTTC.

The chain links TRBV4-3 to TRBJ1-1; no firm D call. Trimming took 0 bases from V and 8 from J, leaving 7 bases between them. Germline V gives CDR1 LGHNA, CDR2 YSLEER. The CDR3 loop spans 12 amino acids. The CDR3 bases are TGCGCCAGCAGCCAAGATCTGTCGGAAGCTTTCTTT. Its translation: CASSQDLSEAFF.

V gene TRBV5-6 combines with J gene TRBJ1-1; no reliable D call. This CDR3 contains 13 residues. With 0 bases removed from V and 5 bases from J, the gap between germline ends came to 8 bases. Looked up from germline, CDR1 is SGHDT and CDR2 is YYEEEE. The DNA of the CDR3 is TGTGCCAGCAGCTTGGGGGCATCAACTGAAGCTTTCTTT. This codes for CASSLGASTEAFF.

The chain recombines TRBV10-3 with TRBJ1-1; 8 nucleotides align to TRBD1. The length of the CDR3 is 16 residues. Germline assignment: CDR1 ENHRY and CDR2 SYGVKD. V lost 0 bases and J lost 3; bases outside the gene matches: 6. The CDR3 loop is CAISESTQGADTEAFF. CDR3 sequence (DNA): TGTGCCATCAGTGAGTCGACTCAGGGGGCAGACACTGAAGCTTTCTTT.

This clone showed up just once. The J gene is TRBJ2-4, the V gene TRBV12-3 or TRBV12-4; D gene uncertain. V lost 3 bases to trimming and J lost 7 bases, with 10 bases between them. CDR3 length: 13 residues. CDR3 in amino acids: CASSFASRNIQYF. DNA for the CDR3: TGTGCCAGCAGTTTCGCTTCGAGGAACATTCAGTACTTC.

This chain uses TRBV5-4 with TRBJ2-2; 8 bases fit TRBD2. The CDR3 contains 15 residues. The trim removed 5 bases at V and 5 bases at J, leaving 8 bases unmatched. Germline CDR1 is SGHNT and CDR2 is YYREEE (reference sequence). CDR3 protein: CASRKGLELTGELFF. DNA for the CDR3: TGTGCCAGCAGAAAGGGACTAGAGTTAACCGGGGAGCTGTTTTTT.

V is TRBV4-3 and J is TRBJ2-7; possible D gene TRBD1, 6 bases. This CDR3 region has 17 residues. Trimming pared 0 bases from V and 1 base from J, leaving 16 bases between. Germline CDR1 and CDR2: LGHNA and YSLEER. CDR3: CASSQEPPGQPSYEQYF. The CDR3 nucleotides are TGCGCCAGCAGCCAAGAACCTCCTGGACAGCCTTCCTACGAGCAGTACTTC.

The chain is built from TRBV30 and TRBJ1-2, with a weak D call TRBD1 (6 bases). Trimming shortened V by 4 bases and J by 8 bases, and 17 bases separated the two germline ends. Germline-derived CDR1 and CDR2 are GTSNPN and SVGIG (reference sequence). CDR3 length: 13 residues. As DNA, the CDR3 is TGTGCCTGGAATCCAGGGGCCTCCGGGGGCTACACCTTC. Translation gives CAWNPGASGGYTF.

On this clone itself: The same CDR3 is also encoded by other DNA sequences in this sample. This chain joins TRBV9 and TRBJ1-2; a weak D match, TRBD1 (5 bases). This CDR3 has 11 residues. V was clipped by 4 bases and J by 8 bases, with 9 bases between them. Germline V gene sequence: CDR1 SGDLS, CDR2 YYNGEE. The CDR3 sequence is CASSSGYGYTF. CDR3 coding DNA: TGTGCCAGCAGCTCAGGGTACGGCTACACCTTC. Supplemented by reference TRBV9 and TRBJ1-2, the full variable domain reads DSGVTQTPKHLITATGQRVTLRCSPRSGDLSVYWYQQSLDQGLQFLIQYYNGEERAKGNILERFSAQQFPDLHSELNLSSLELGDSALYFCASSSGYGYTFGSGTRLTVV.

J is TRBJ1-5 and V is TRBV6-5, with a possible D match to TRBD1 (5 bases). Per germline, CDR1 MNHEY and CDR2 SVGAGI. The CDR3 is 15 amino acids. V dropped 6 bases and J dropped 6 bases, with 18 bases sitting between them. The CDR3 region has the DNA TGTGCCAGCAGCCCCTTGGGGCTTTCAAGTCAGCCCCAGCATTTT. It yields the protein CASSPLGLSSQPQHF.

The rearrangement joins TRBV7-2 to TRBJ2-1, with 12 bases lining up with TRBD1. With 5 bases clipped from V and 8 bases from J, the junction kept 4 bases outside the gene matches. The length of the CDR3 is 14 residues. Germline values: CDR1 SGHTA, CDR2 FQGNSA. The DNA of the CDR3 is TGTGCCAGCAGCCGGGACAGGGGGCTCTATGAGCAGTTCTTC. Translation: CASSRDRGLYEQFF.

This clone was detected a few times. The chain uses TRBV2 and TRBJ1-3, with D tentatively TRBD1 (5 bases). The germline V and J ends were trimmed by 3 bases and 0 bases, with 12 bases remaining between them. There are 16 residues in the CDR3. Germline-derived CDR1 and CDR2 are SNHLY and FYNNEI. The CDR3: CASSDGGVDSGNTIYF. The CDR3 coding sequence is TGTGCCAGCAGTGACGGGGGGGTCGACTCTGGAAACACCATATATTTT.

The chain joins TRBV18 to TRBJ2-7; D is unclear. The length of the CDR3 is 13 residues. Germline CDR1 KGHSH, CDR2 LQKENI. The germline V and J ends were trimmed by 2 bases and 7 bases, with 12 bases remaining between them. CDR3 coding DNA: TGTGCCAGCTCACCAGAAACCACTGAGGAGCAGTACTTC. Translating it yields CASSPETTEEQYF.

There are a few counts of this clone. This chain links TRBV19 with TRBJ1-4, with D possibly TRBD1 on 6 matching bases. CDR1 and CDR2 from the germline V gene are LNHDA and SQIVND (reference sequence). The CDR3 is made up of 15 amino acids. V was shortened by 6 bases and J by 6 bases, with 17 bases between the two germline ends. Here the CDR3 DNA reads TGTGCCAGTAGGGATTCACAGGGTCTGTATGAAAAACTGTTTTTT. It is translated as CASRDSQGLYEKLFF.

The V gene is TRBV9, the J gene TRBJ1-6; the D gene is possibly TRBD1 (6 bases). Trimming left V 2 bases short and J 10 bases short, with 22 bases between. CDR1 and CDR2 from the germline V gene are SGDLS and YYNGEE. CDR3 size: 17 residues. The CDR3 nucleotides are TGTGCCAGCAGCGTTTACGGGACATTCCGGGCGATATCACCCCTCCACTTT. Its translation: CASSVYGTFRAISPLHF.

The V and J genes are TRBV7-2 and TRBJ1-2, with a possible D match to TRBD1 (5 bases). This CDR3 is 14 amino acids long. The V end was cut by 5 bases, the J end by 4 bases, with 14 bases between. The V gene's germline CDR1 is SGHTA and CDR2 FQGNSA. As DNA, the CDR3 is TGTGCCAGCAGCCCGACAAGGGGCGGCTATGGCTACACCTTC. It specifies CASSPTRGGYGYTF.

The chain employs TRBV19 and TRBJ2-2, with 10 bases identical to TRBD2. Germline lookup yields CDR1 LNHDA and CDR2 SQIVND (reference sequence). The CDR3 is 16 amino acids. Germline trimming cut 1 base from V and 5 bases from J; bases unmatched to any gene: 4. CDR3 loop: CASSIASGGPTGELFF. CDR3 coding DNA: TGTGCCAGTAGTATAGCTAGCGGGGGACCAACCGGGGAGCTGTTTTTT.

The table lists this clone with a few counts. This rearrangement joins TRBV6-5 to TRBJ1-4; D uncertain. Trimming left V 6 bases short and J 4 bases short, with 12 bases between. Germline CDR1 MNHEY, CDR2 SVGAGI. The CDR3 contains 14 residues. This chain's CDR3 is CASSYREGNEKLFF. In DNA form, the CDR3 reads TGTGCCAGCAGCTACCGGGAGGGTAATGAAAAACTGTTTTTT.

This chain joins TRBV7-3 and TRBJ1-6, with D possibly matching TRBD1 (6 bases). Trimming cost V 5 bases and J 7 bases, with 12 bases left between them. The CDR3 is 14 residues long. In germline, CDR1 is SGHTA, CDR2 FQGTGA. For the CDR3, the DNA is TGTGCCAGCAGCCTTGATAGGGGGAATTCACCCCTCCACTTT. The encoded protein is CASSLDRGNSPLHF.

This chain uses TRBV9 with TRBJ2-6, with D perhaps TRBD1 (6 bases). The CDR3 has 16 residues. Per germline, CDR1 SGDLS and CDR2 YYNGEE. Trimming left V 1 base short and J 2 bases short, with 10 bases between. CDR3 residues: CASSVRQAPGANVLTF. The CDR3 DNA reads TGTGCCAGCAGCGTAAGACAGGCCCCTGGGGCCAACGTCCTGACTTTC.

The V gene is TRBV6-2 or TRBV6-3, the J gene TRBJ1-5; 8 bases are shared with TRBD1. The CDR3 is made up of 16 amino acids. Germline-derived CDR1 and CDR2 are MNHEY and SVGEGT. J was trimmed by 7 bases and V by 6 bases; bases with no gene match: 14. DNA of the CDR3: TGTGCCAGCAGCCCCAGGGGGCGCGGAGTATCGCAGCCCCAGCATTTT. Translating it yields CASSPRGRGVSQPQHF.

The J gene is TRBJ1-6, the V gene TRBV6-5, with D possibly being TRBD1 (6 bases). The CDR3 runs to 14 residues. Germline CDR1 and CDR2: MNHEY and SVGAGI. V shed 6 bases and J shed 9 bases, with 15 bases lying between them. The CDR3 DNA follows: TGTGCCAGCAGGCTAACAGGGTACGGTTCACCCCTCCACTTT. Amino acids: CASRLTGYGSPLHF.

The chain uses TRBV10-3 and TRBJ2-5, with TRBD1 as a possible D gene (5 bases). The CDR3 totals 13 residues. The germline CDR1 and CDR2 sequences are ENHRY and SYGVKD. Trimming stripped 4 bases from V and 4 bases from J, with 10 bases between. CDR3 bases: TGTGCCATCAGTGGTCAGGGTGCAGAGACCCAGTACTTC. It encodes CAISGQGAETQYF.

A single count supports this clone. DNA for the CDR3: TGTGCCACCAGCAGGGACAGGGGATGGACTGAAGCTTTCTTT. Protein sequence: CATSRDRGWTEAFF. This sequence joins TRBV15 and TRBJ1-1; TRBD1 aligns across 9 bases. Germline V gene data show CDR1 as LNHNV and CDR2 as YYDKDF (reference sequence). The CDR3 totals 14 residues. The V and J ends lost 3 bases and 5 bases, in that order; junction bases with no gene match: 4.